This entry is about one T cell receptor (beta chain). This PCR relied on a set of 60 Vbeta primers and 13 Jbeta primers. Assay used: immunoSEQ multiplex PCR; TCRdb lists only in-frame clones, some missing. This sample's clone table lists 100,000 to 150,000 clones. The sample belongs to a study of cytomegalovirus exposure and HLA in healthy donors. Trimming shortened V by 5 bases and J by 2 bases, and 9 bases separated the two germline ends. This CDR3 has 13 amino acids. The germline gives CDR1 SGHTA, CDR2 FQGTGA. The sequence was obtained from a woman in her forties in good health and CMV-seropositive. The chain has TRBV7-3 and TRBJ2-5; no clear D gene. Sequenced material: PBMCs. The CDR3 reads CASSPEAQETQYF. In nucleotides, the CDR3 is TGTGCCAGCAGCCCTGAGGCGCAAGAGACCCAGTACTTC.